Following are 24 T cell receptor beta chains from one sample sequenced in a study of early T cells in non-severe SARS-CoV-2 infection. Via MiXCR, TCRdb re-called the 5' RACE reads, giving one row per CDR3 protein. The data contain 55,000 to 70,000 distinct CDR3 sequences, less than 5.5% of them singletons. Sequencing was carried out using whole blood. These receptors were taken from an adult who was a healthcare worker with PCR-confirmed SARS-CoV-2 infection or an uninfected control (not recorded which).

This clonotype has at least ten counts. J is TRBJ2-5 and V is TRBV20-1, with a weak D call TRBD2 (5 bases). Germline CDR1 reads DFQATT; CDR2 reads SNEGSKA (reference sequence). This CDR3 contains 13 residues. Trimming removed 6 bases from V and 2 bases from J, with 13 bases in between. The CDR3 loop reads CSAVSTSQETQYF. The CDR3 nucleotides are TGCAGTGCGGTTTCCACTAGTCAAGAGACCCAGTACTTC.

This clonotype was counted between two and nine times. V gene TRBV20-1 combines with J gene TRBJ2-3, with D possibly being TRBD2 (6 bases). Germline CDR1 and CDR2: DFQATT and SNEGSKA (reference sequence). This CDR3 region has 12 residues. The ends were cut back, 7 bases at V and 0 bases at J, with 8 bases in the middle. The chain's CDR3 is CSGDFSTDTQYF. The CDR3 DNA is TGCAGTGGGGACTTTAGCACAGATACGCAGTATTTT.

The genes are TRBV18 and TRBJ2-1; no clear D gene. Germline values: CDR1 KGHSH, CDR2 LQKENI. Deletions cut 3 bases from V and 0 bases from J, with 12 bases between. The CDR3 sequence is 16 residues long. In nucleotides, the CDR3 is TGTGCCAGCTCACCTACCGGTCGCAGCTCCTACAATGAGCAGTTCTTC. This codes for CASSPTGRSSYNEQFF.

There are many counts of this clonotype. V usage is TRBV5-6 and J usage is TRBJ1-4; possible D gene TRBD1, 5 bases. V was shortened by 3 bases and J by 0 bases, with 12 bases between the two germline ends. The CDR3 runs 16 residues. The germline V gene encodes CDR1 SGHDT and CDR2 YYEEEE. The CDR3 DNA is TGTGCCAGCAGCTCCATTCAGGGTGCAACTAATGAAAAACTGTTTTTT. It yields the protein CASSSIQGATNEKLFF.

The sample holds a few counts of this clonotype. A much larger clone is a single base away; this may be a read error. The chain joins TRBV19 to TRBJ1-2, with 7 bases matching TRBD1. Germline CDR1 and CDR2: LNHDA and SQIVND (reference sequence). This CDR3 spans 12 amino acids. CDR3 sequence reads: CVSRDSLYGYTF. DNA for the CDR3: TGTGTCAGCCGGGACAGCCTCTATGGCTACACCTTC.

This clonotype was counted many times. This chain uses TRBV4-1 with TRBJ2-7; D is possibly TRBD1 (5 bases). The V end lost 3 bases, the J end lost 1 base, and 16 bases lay between the germline ends. This CDR3 spans 16 amino acids. Germline V gene sequence: CDR1 MGHRA, CDR2 YSYEKL. In DNA, the CDR3 is TGCGCCAGCAGCCAGTCATGGACACAACTTTCCTACGAGCAGTACTTC. This encodes CASSQSWTQLSYEQYF.

J is TRBJ2-2 and V is TRBV10-1; D unclear. The germline CDR1 and CDR2 sequences are WNHNN and SYGVQD (reference sequence). This CDR3 is built from 14 residues. Trimming took off 1 base at V and 8 bases at J, with 11 bases between the two ends. The CDR3 nucleotides read TGCGCCAGCAGTGAGTTCAGGAACTGGGGGGAGCTGTTTTTT. It yields the protein CASSEFRNWGELFF.

The V gene is TRBV3-1, the J gene TRBJ2-2, with a tentative D call TRBD2 (5 bases). Germline CDR1 LGHDT, CDR2 YNNKEL (reference sequence). V lost 4 bases and J 7 bases, leaving 13 bases between the germline ends. The CDR3 is 14 amino acids. The CDR3: CASSPVIRGGELFF. DNA of the CDR3: TGTGCCAGCAGCCCTGTTATTCGGGGCGGGGAGCTGTTTTTT.

This clonotype was observed at least ten times. V is TRBV4-3 and J is TRBJ2-2; D unclear. CDR3 length: 14 amino acids. Per germline, CDR1 LGHNA and CDR2 YSLEER. V was shortened by 4 bases and J by 7 bases, with 13 bases between the two germline ends. For the CDR3, the DNA is TGCGCCAGCAGCCTTCAAATACGCAGCGGGGAGCTGTTTTTT. Translation gives CASSLQIRSGELFF.

There are many counts of this clonotype. The V and J genes are TRBV10-3 and TRBJ2-1, with 10 nucleotides matching TRBD1. This CDR3 has 14 amino acids. V was clipped by 5 bases and J by 7 bases; unmatched bases: 5. Germline V gene sequence: CDR1 ENHRY, CDR2 SYGVKD. The chain's CDR3 is CAISPPGQGNEQFF. The CDR3 bases are TGTGCCATCAGTCCCCCGGGACAGGGGAATGAGCAGTTCTTC.

This clonotype occurred a few times. This rearrangement joins TRBV3-1 to TRBJ2-7, with a tentative D call TRBD1 (6 bases). This CDR3 contains 15 residues. V was trimmed by 2 bases and J by 6 bases, leaving 17 bases between them. Germline V gene data show CDR1 as LGHDT and CDR2 as YNNKEL (reference sequence). The CDR3 bases are TGTGCCAGCAGCCAATACGCTGGGACACCCCTCGAGCAGTACTTC. This codes for CASSQYAGTPLEQYF.

J is TRBJ1-4 and V is TRBV4-2; D might be TRBD1 (6 bases). Trimming removed 1 base from V and 4 bases from J, with 13 bases in between. The CDR3 extends over 16 amino acids. Germline CDR1 and CDR2: LGHNA and YNFKEQ. The CDR3 spells CASSQALDSLNEKLFF. The CDR3 region has the DNA TGTGCCAGCAGCCAAGCTTTGGACAGCCTTAATGAAAAACTGTTTTTT.

The chain employs TRBV11-2 and TRBJ2-1, with D unclear. Trimming removed 1 base at V and 4 bases at J, with 14 bases between. Germline CDR1 is SGHAT and CDR2 is FQNNGV. The length of the CDR3 is 16 residues. CDR3 bases: TGTGCCAGCAGCTTAGGGTCTAGTTCGACATACAATGAGCAGTTCTTC. It specifies CASSLGSSSTYNEQFF. Variable domain in full (rest from reference TRBV11-2 and TRBJ2-1): EAGVAQSPRYKIIEKRQSVAFWCNPISGHATLYWYQQILGQGPKLLIQFQNNGVVDDSQLPKDRFSAERLKGVDSTLKIQPAKLEDSAVYLCASSLGSSSTYNEQFFGPGTRLTVL.

This clonotype was detected many times. The chain combines TRBV11-2 with TRBJ2-2; 8 nucleotides match TRBD1. CDR3 size: 15 residues. J was trimmed by 3 bases and V by 3 bases; bases with no gene match: 3. The germline gives CDR1 SGHAT, CDR2 FQNNGV. CDR3: CASSLSQGDTGELFF. The CDR3 DNA sequence: TGTGCCAGCAGCTTGTCACAGGGGGACACCGGGGAGCTGTTTTTT.

This clonotype was counted at least ten times. This chain links TRBV29-1 with TRBJ1-1, with 7 bases matching TRBD1. Per germline, CDR1 SQVTM and CDR2 ANQGSEA. CDR3 length: 13 amino acids. The V gene end was trimmed by 6 bases and the J gene end by 6 bases; junction bases not matched to a gene: 10. The CDR3 region has the DNA TGCAGCGTCCAGGGGGGGGCTAGCGCTGAAGCTTTCTTT. Its translation is CSVQGGASAEAFF.

On this clonotype: Given a much more abundant clone one base away, this may be a read error. V usage is TRBV6-2 or TRBV6-3 and J usage is TRBJ2-1; tentative D call: TRBD1 (6 bases). Germline loops: CDR1 MNHEY, CDR2 SVGEGT. This CDR3 region has 13 residues. V lost 6 bases to trimming and J lost 6 bases, with 12 bases between them. Written as DNA, the CDR3 is TGTGCCAGCAGGACAGGACATTGCAATGAGCAGTTCTTC. Its protein product is CASRTGHCNEQFF.

This chain joins TRBV20-1 and TRBJ2-3; TRBD2 agrees at 12 bases. Germline CDR1 is DFQATT and CDR2 is SNEGSKA (reference sequence). The CDR3 is 17 amino acids. The CDR3 coding sequence is TGCAGCACCGCCCTGTCTAGCGGGGGGGTCTTCACAGATACGCAGTATTTT. Protein product: CSTALSSGGVFTDTQYF.

This clonotype was counted at least ten times. The gene calls are TRBV4-2 and TRBJ2-4; unclear D gene. Trimming pared 0 bases from V and 0 bases from J, leaving 9 bases between. The V gene's germline CDR1 is LGHNA and CDR2 YNFKEQ. The CDR3 extends over 16 amino acids. The CDR3 DNA reads TGTGCCAGCAGCCAAGATATGCGACTAGCCAAAAACATTCAGTACTTC. Encoded protein: CASSQDMRLAKNIQYF.

The table lists this clonotype with many counts. The rearrangement links TRBV9 to TRBJ2-1; the D gene is possibly TRBD1 (5 bases). CDR3 length: 13 amino acids. V was cut by 7 bases and J by 7 bases, with 15 bases left in between. The germline V gene has CDR1 SGDLS and CDR2 YYNGEE. The CDR3 loop reads CASRPAGSNEQFF. In nucleotides, the CDR3 is TGTGCCAGCCGCCCAGCAGGGTCTAATGAGCAGTTCTTC.

This clonotype has just a few counts. The chain carries TRBV6-1 and TRBJ2-2, with D possibly called TRBD1 or TRBD2 (5 bases each). V shed 1 base and J shed 6 bases, with 9 bases lying between them. The CDR3 sequence is 14 residues long. CDR1 is MNHNS, CDR2 SASEGT, per germline. The CDR3 coding sequence is TGTGCCAGCAGTGAAGTGGGGGATTCCGGGGAGCTGTTTTTT. Translation gives CASSEVGDSGELFF.

As concerns this clonotype: A read error is possible here, since a much larger clone lies one base away. This chain uses TRBV6-2 or TRBV6-3 with TRBJ2-1, with D hard to call. Looked up from germline, CDR1 is MNHEY and CDR2 is SVGEGT. The CDR3 extends over 14 amino acids. The CDR3 protein is CACSSNPFYNEQFF. As DNA, the CDR3 is TGTGCCTGCAGTTCCAATCCTTTTTACAATGAGCAGTTCTTC.

This clonotype has a count of ten or more. This chain joins TRBV3-1 and TRBJ1-2; 7 nucleotides line up with TRBD1. Trimming cost V 2 bases and J 7 bases; bases outside gene matches: 16. The CDR3 spans 17 residues. The germline V gene has CDR1 LGHDT and CDR2 YNNKEL (reference sequence). The CDR3 spells CASSQRQGGYNSRGYTF. CDR3 coding DNA: TGTGCCAGCAGCCAACGACAGGGAGGCTACAACTCCCGTGGCTACACCTTC.

The rearrangement joins TRBV12-5 to TRBJ2-3; D is ambiguous. Germline V CDR1 and CDR2: LGHNT, FRNRAP. With 0 bases removed from V and 11 bases from J, the gap between germline ends came to 15 bases. The CDR3 runs to 14 residues. The CDR3 protein is CASGLVRLPVVQYF. The CDR3 DNA sequence: TGTGCTAGTGGTTTGGTACGCCTTCCAGTTGTGCAGTATTTT.

There are many counts of this clonotype. The chain recombines TRBV6-5 with TRBJ2-7; possible D gene TRBD2, 5 bases. Germline assignment: CDR1 MNHEY and CDR2 SVGAGI. V dropped 6 bases and J dropped 3 bases, with 12 bases sitting between them. The CDR3 has 13 amino acids. The CDR3 loop is CASSYGRDYEQYF. In DNA, the CDR3 is TGTGCCAGCAGCTACGGCCGGGACTACGAGCAGTACTTC.